These 13 T cell receptor beta chains were all obtained from the same sample, sequenced in a study of T cells after yellow fever vaccination. TCRdb re-analysed the 5' RACE reads in MiXCR, keeping a single row per CDR3 protein. This sample has over 130,000 distinct CDR3 sequences; less than 9.5% occur once, and the top ten carry under 0.85%. The material sequenced was CD4+ T cells sorted from PBMCs, taken 5 days after the yellow fever booster vaccination. The receptors here all came from a man aged 25-45 years who received the YFV17D yellow fever vaccine.

Many counts were recorded for this clonotype. This chain uses TRBV28 with TRBJ2-3; D is ambiguous. The V and J ends lost 5 bases and 2 bases respectively, with 11 bases between them. The germline V gene encodes CDR1 MDHEN and CDR2 SYDVKM. This CDR3 has 14 amino acids. CDR3 loop: CASSPPALTDTQYF. The CDR3, as DNA: TGTGCCAGCAGTCCCCCAGCCCTCACAGATACGCAGTATTTT.

This clonotype was detected many times. This chain links TRBV7-2 with TRBJ2-1; tentatively, D is TRBD1 or TRBD2 (6 bases each). V was pared by 6 bases and J by 9 bases, with 21 bases between. Per the germline V gene, CDR1 is SGHTA and CDR2 is FQGNSA. This CDR3 spans 15 amino acids. CDR3 amino acids: CASSHRVGRRGEQFF. The CDR3 DNA is TGTGCCAGCAGTCACAGGGTTGGCCGGCGGGGTGAGCAGTTCTTC.

This clonotype has ten or more counts. This sequence joins TRBV5-5 and TRBJ1-1; D is uncertain. Trimming cost V 0 bases and J 5 bases, with 8 bases left between them. Germline loops: CDR1 SGHKS, CDR2 YYEKEE (reference sequence). This CDR3 has 13 residues. The CDR3: CASSLVGKTEAFF. As DNA, the CDR3 is TGTGCCAGCAGCTTGGTAGGGAAGACTGAAGCTTTCTTT.

This clonotype showed up many times. The rearrangement joins TRBV29-1 to TRBJ2-1; 9 positions match TRBD1. After removal of 7 bases from V and 3 bases from J, the junction contained 4 bases not matched to a gene. The CDR3 sequence is 13 residues long. CDR1 is SQVTM, CDR2 ANQGSEA, per germline. The CDR3 loop reads CSGTGVGYNEQFF. CDR3 DNA: TGCAGCGGGACAGGGGTGGGCTACAATGAGCAGTTCTTC.

V and J are TRBV20-1 and TRBJ2-1; 13 bases match TRBD2. The CDR3 is 15 residues long. With 5 bases clipped from V and 6 bases from J, the junction kept 7 bases outside the gene matches. CDR1 is DFQATT and CDR2 is SNEGSKA in the germline V gene (reference sequence). The CDR3 is CSAELAGGRGNEQFF. The DNA of the CDR3 is TGCAGTGCTGAACTAGCGGGAGGGAGGGGCAATGAGCAGTTCTTC.

The chain joins TRBV20-1 to TRBJ2-1; TRBD2 matches at 9 bases. The CDR3 is 16 amino acids. Trimming took 4 bases from V and 0 from J; bases not matched to a gene: 7. CDR1 DFQATT and CDR2 SNEGSKA come from the germline V gene (reference sequence). The CDR3 nucleotides read TGCAGTGCTACCCAGCGGGAGGCGAGCTCCTACAATGAGCAGTTCTTC. It yields the protein CSATQREASSYNEQFF.

At least ten counts were recorded for this clonotype. The chain employs TRBV29-1 and TRBJ2-5; 7 bases are shared with TRBD2. J gave up 4 bases and V 4 bases, and 3 bases lay outside the gene matches. The CDR3 is 12 amino acids. Germline V lookup: CDR1 SQVTM, CDR2 ANQGSEA. For the CDR3, the DNA is TGCAGCGTTGTACCGGGAGGAGAGACCCAGTACTTC. It translates to CSVVPGGETQYF.

This clonotype appeared many times. This chain joins TRBV28 and TRBJ1-6; D possibly corresponds to TRBD1 (5 bases). The CDR3 totals 15 residues. Between the trimmed V and J ends, which lost 1 base and 9 bases, there was a span of 13 bases. CDR1 MDHEN and CDR2 SYDVKM come from the germline V gene. The CDR3 bases are TGTGCCAGCAGTTTATTCGGGGAGGGACGTTCACCCCTCCACTTT. Amino acids: CASSLFGEGRSPLHF.

Ten or more counts support this clonotype. This rearrangement joins TRBV7-2 to TRBJ1-2; D is unclear. The CDR3 is 14 amino acids. The V end was cut by 3 bases, the J end by 5 bases, with 13 bases between. Germline CDR1 reads SGHTA; CDR2 reads FQGNSA. The CDR3 coding sequence is TGTGCCAGCAGCTTGGCGCAGGTCCAATATGGCTACACCTTC. It translates to CASSLAQVQYGYTF.

Only a few counts were recorded for this clonotype. The chain carries TRBV9 and TRBJ2-1; TRBD2 aligns across 8 bases. From germline, CDR1 is SGDLS and CDR2 YYNGEE. J was trimmed by 8 bases and V by 4 bases; bases with no gene match: 11. The CDR3 sequence is 15 residues long. The CDR3 nucleotides read TGTGCCAGCAGCCTCTCCGGGACTAGGGGCTATGAGCAGTTCTTC. Residues: CASSLSGTRGYEQFF.

This clonotype was observed at least ten times. The rearrangement joins TRBV7-9 to TRBJ2-7; maybe TRBD1 (5 bases). Looked up from germline, CDR1 is SEHNR and CDR2 is FQNEAQ (reference sequence). With 5 bases removed from V and 1 base from J, the gap between germline ends came to 15 bases. This CDR3 is 15 amino acids long. The CDR3 protein is CASSRGRALSYEQYF. The CDR3 DNA reads as TGTGCCAGCAGCCGCGGCAGGGCGCTTTCCTACGAGCAGTACTTC.

This clonotype has only a few counts. This chain links TRBV19 with TRBJ2-5, with TRBD2 matching over 15 bases. Germline V gives CDR1 LNHDA, CDR2 SQIVND (reference sequence). This CDR3 region has 17 residues. The trim removed 5 bases at V and 1 base at J, leaving 5 bases unmatched. CDR3 sequence (DNA): TGTGCCAGTAGTCTCGGGACTAGCGGGAGGCCCCAAGAGACCCAGTACTTC. Translating it yields CASSLGTSGRPQETQYF.

This clonotype was picked up many times. J is TRBJ2-7 and V is TRBV7-2; 9 nucleotides align to TRBD2. The V segment lost 2 bases and the J segment 0 bases; nucleotides outside the gene matches: 8. This CDR3 spans 17 amino acids. Per germline, CDR1 SGHTA and CDR2 FQGNSA. The CDR3 loop reads CASSLPAGGPSSYEQYF. The CDR3 DNA is TGTGCCAGCAGCTTACCAGCGGGAGGTCCTAGCTCCTACGAGCAGTACTTC.